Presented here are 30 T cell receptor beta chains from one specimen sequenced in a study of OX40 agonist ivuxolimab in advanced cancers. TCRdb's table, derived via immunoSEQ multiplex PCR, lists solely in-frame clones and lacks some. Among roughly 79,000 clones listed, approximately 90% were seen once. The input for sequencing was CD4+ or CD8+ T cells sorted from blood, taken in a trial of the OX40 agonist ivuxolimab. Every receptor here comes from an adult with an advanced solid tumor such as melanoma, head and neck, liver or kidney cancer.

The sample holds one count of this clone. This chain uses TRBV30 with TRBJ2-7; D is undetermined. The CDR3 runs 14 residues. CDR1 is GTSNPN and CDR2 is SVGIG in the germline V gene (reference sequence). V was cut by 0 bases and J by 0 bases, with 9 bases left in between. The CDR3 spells CAWSVWASSYEQYF. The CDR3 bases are TGTGCCTGGAGTGTATGGGCCAGCTCCTACGAGCAGTACTTC.

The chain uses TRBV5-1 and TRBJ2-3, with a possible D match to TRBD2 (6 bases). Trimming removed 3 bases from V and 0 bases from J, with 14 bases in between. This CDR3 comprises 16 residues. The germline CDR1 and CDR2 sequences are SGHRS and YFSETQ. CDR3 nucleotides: TGCGCCAGCAGCTCCCCTGGTGGGGGGAGCACAGATACGCAGTATTTT. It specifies CASSSPGGGSTDTQYF.

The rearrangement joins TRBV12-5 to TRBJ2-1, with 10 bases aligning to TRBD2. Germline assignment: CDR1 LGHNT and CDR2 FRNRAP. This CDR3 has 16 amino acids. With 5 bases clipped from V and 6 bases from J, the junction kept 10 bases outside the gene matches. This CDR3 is CASGPSLAGDFNEQFF. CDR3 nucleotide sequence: TGTGCTAGTGGTCCCAGCCTAGCGGGAGATTTCAATGAGCAGTTCTTC. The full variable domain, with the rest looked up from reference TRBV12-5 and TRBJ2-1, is DARVTQTPRHKVTEMGQEVTMRCQPILGHNTVFWYRQTMMQGLELLAYFRNRAPLDDSGMPKDRFSAEMPDATLATLKIQPSEPRDSAVYFCASGPSLAGDFNEQFFGPGTRLTVL.

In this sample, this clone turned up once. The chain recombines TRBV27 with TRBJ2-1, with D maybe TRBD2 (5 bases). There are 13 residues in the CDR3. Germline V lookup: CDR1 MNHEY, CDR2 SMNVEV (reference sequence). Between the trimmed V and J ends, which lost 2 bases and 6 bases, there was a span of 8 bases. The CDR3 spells CASSLLAPNEQFF. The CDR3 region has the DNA TGTGCCAGCAGTTTACTAGCTCCCAATGAGCAGTTCTTC.

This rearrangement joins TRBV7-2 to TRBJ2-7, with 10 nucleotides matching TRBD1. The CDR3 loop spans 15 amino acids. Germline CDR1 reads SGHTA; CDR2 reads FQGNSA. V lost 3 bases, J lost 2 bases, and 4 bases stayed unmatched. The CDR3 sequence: CASSLVGQGAYEQYF. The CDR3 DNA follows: TGTGCCAGCAGCTTGGTCGGACAGGGGGCCTACGAGCAGTACTTC.

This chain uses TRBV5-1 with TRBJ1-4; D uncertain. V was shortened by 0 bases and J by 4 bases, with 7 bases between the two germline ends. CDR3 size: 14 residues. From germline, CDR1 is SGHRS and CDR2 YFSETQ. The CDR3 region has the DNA TGCGCCAGCAGCTTGGGGCAGTTTAATGAAAAACTGTTTTTT. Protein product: CASSLGQFNEKLFF.

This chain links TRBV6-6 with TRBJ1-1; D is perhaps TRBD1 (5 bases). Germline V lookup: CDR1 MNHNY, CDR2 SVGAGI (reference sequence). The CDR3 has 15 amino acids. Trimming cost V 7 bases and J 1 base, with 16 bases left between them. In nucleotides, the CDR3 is TGTGCCAGCACCGCACTCGGGGGGTCGAACACTGAAGCTTTCTTT. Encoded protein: CASTALGGSNTEAFF.

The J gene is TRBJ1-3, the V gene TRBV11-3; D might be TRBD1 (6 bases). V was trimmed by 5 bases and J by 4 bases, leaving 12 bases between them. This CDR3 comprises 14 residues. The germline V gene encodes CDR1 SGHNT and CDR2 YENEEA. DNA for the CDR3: TGTGCCAGCAGCAGTCACAGGGAGGGAAACACCATATATTTT. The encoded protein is CASSSHREGNTIYF.

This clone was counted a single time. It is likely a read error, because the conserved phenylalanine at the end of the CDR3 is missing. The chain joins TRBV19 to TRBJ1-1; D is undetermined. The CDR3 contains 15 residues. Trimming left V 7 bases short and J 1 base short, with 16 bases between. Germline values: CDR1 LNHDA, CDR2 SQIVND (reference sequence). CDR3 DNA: TGTGCCAGTATATCCGTTGGTGTTCCGAACACTGAAGCTTTCCTT. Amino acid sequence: CASISVGVPNTEAFL.

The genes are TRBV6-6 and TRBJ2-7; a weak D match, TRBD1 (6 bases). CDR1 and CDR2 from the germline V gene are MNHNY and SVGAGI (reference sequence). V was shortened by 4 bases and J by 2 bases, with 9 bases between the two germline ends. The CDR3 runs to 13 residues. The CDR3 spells CASSFQGPYEQYF. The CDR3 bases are TGTGCCAGCAGTTTTCAGGGGCCCTACGAGCAGTACTTC.

CDR3 bases: TGTGCCAGCAGCTCAGAAGGGAATCAGCCCCAGCATTTT. This codes for CASSSEGNQPQHF. The chain has TRBV2 and TRBJ1-5, with unresolved D. V was pared by 6 bases and J by 4 bases, with 10 bases between. The CDR3 length is 13 residues. The germline V gene encodes CDR1 SNHLY and CDR2 FYNNEI.

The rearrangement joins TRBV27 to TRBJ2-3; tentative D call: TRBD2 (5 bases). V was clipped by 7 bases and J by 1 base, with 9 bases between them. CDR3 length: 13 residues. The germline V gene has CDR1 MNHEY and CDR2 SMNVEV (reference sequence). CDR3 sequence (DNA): TGTGCCAGCAAGGAGAGGGGCACAGATACGCAGTATTTT. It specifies CASKERGTDTQYF.

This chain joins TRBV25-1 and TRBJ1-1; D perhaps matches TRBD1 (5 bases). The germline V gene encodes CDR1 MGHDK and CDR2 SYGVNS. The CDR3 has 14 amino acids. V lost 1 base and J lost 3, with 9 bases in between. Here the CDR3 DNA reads TGTGCCAGCAGTGAATGGGGGGGGGACACTGAAGCTTTCTTT. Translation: CASSEWGGDTEAFF.

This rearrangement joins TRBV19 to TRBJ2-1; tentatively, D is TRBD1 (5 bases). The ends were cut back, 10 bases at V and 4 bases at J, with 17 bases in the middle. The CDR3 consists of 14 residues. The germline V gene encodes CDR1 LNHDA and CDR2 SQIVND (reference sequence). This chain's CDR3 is CAIGRAGWYNEQFF. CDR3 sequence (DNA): TGTGCCATAGGAAGGGCAGGGTGGTACAATGAGCAGTTCTTC.

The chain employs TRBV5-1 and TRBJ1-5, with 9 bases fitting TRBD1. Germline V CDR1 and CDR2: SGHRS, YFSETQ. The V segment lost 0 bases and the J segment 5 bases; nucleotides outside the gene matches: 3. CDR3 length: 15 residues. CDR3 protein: CASSLEGQGYQPQHF. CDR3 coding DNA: TGCGCCAGCAGCTTGGAGGGACAGGGATATCAGCCCCAGCATTTT.

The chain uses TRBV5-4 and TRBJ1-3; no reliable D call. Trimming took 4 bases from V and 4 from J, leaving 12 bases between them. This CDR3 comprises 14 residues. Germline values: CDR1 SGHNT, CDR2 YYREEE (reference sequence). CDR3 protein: CASSEGISGNTIYF. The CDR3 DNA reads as TGTGCCAGCAGCGAAGGGATATCCGGAAACACCATATATTTT.

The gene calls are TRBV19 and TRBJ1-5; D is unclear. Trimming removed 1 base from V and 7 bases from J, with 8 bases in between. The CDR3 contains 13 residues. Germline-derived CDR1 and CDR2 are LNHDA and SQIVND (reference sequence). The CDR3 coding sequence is TGTGCCAGTAGTATAGGTAGAGGCCAGCCCCAGCATTTT. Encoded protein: CASSIGRGQPQHF.

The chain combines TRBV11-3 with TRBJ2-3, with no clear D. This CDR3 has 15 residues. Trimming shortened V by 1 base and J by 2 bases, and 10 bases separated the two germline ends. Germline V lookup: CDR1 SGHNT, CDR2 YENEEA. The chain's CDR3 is CASSLGVGHTDTQYF. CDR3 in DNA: TGTGCCAGCAGCTTAGGAGTTGGCCACACAGATACGCAGTATTTT.

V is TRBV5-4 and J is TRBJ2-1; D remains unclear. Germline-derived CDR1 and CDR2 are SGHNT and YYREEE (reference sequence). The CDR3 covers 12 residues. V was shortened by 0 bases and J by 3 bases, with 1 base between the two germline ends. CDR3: CASSLVYNEQFF. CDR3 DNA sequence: TGTGCCAGCAGCTTGGTCTACAATGAGCAGTTCTTC.

This chain's CDR3 is CASSQDDRDRGLYEQYF. DNA of the CDR3: TGCGCCAGCAGCCAAGATGACCGGGACAGGGGTCTCTACGAGCAGTACTTC. The rearrangement joins TRBV4-3 to TRBJ2-5; 10 bases line up with TRBD1. Gene TRBJ2-7 matches the end of the DNA better, so the J call may be wrong. This CDR3 is 17 amino acids long. The germline CDR1 and CDR2 sequences are LGHNA and YSLEER.

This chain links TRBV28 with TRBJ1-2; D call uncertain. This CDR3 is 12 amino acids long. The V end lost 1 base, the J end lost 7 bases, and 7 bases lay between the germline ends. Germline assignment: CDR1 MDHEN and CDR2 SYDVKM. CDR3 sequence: CASSLLQVGYTF. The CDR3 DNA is TGTGCCAGCAGTTTATTACAAGTTGGCTACACCTTC.

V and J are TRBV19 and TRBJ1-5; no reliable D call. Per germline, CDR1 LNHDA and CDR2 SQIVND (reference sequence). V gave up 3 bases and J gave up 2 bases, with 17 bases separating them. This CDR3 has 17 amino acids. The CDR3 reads CASSMVSAQEGNQPQHF. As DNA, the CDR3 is TGTGCCAGTAGTATGGTCAGTGCCCAGGAAGGCAATCAGCCCCAGCATTTT.

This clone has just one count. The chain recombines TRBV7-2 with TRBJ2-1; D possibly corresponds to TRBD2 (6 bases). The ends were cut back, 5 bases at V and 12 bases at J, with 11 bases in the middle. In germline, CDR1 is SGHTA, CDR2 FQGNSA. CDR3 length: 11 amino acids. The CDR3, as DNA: TGTGCCAGCAGCATCCGGGACTGGCAGTTCTTC. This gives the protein CASSIRDWQFF.

In nucleotides, the CDR3 is TGTGCCAGCTCACGATTACAGCCACAGGGAGGCACTGAAGCTTTCTTT. This gives the protein CASSRLQPQGGTEAFF. The rearrangement uses TRBV18 and TRBJ1-1, with D perhaps TRBD1 (6 bases). V gave up 4 bases and J gave up 4 bases, with 19 bases separating them. The CDR3 length is 16 residues. CDR1 is KGHSH, CDR2 LQKENI, per germline.

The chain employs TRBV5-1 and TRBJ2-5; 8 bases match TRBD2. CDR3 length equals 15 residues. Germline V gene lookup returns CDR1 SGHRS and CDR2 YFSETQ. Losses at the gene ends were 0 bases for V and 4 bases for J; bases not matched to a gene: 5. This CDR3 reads CASSLEPAGVETQYF. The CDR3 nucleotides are TGCGCCAGCAGCTTGGAACCAGCGGGAGTAGAGACCCAGTACTTC.

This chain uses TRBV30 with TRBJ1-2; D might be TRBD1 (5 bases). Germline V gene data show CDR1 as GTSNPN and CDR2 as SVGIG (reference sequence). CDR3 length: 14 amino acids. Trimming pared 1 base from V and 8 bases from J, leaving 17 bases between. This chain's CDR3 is CAWSARQLFRGYTF. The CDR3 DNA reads TGTGCCTGGAGTGCACGACAGCTCTTCAGGGGCTACACCTTC.

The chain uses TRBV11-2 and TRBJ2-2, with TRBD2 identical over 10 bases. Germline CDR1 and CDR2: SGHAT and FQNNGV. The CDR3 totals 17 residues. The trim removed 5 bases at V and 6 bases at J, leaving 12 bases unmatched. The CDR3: CASSLQSGAGGAGELFF. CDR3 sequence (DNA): TGTGCCAGCAGCCTACAATCGGGAGCGGGAGGGGCCGGGGAGCTGTTTTTT. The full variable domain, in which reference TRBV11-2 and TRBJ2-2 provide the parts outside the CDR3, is EAGVAQSPRYKIIEKRQSVAFWCNPISGHATLYWYQQILGQGPKLLIQFQNNGVVDDSQLPKDRFSAERLKGVDSTLKIQPAKLEDSAVYLCASSLQSGAGGAGELFFGEGSRLTVL.

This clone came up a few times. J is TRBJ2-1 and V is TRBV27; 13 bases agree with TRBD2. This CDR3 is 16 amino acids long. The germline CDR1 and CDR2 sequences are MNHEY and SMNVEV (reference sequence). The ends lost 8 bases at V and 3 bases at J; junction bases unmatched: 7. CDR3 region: CASGGLAGRGYNEQFF. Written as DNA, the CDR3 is TGTGCCAGCGGGGGACTAGCGGGACGGGGCTACAATGAGCAGTTCTTC.

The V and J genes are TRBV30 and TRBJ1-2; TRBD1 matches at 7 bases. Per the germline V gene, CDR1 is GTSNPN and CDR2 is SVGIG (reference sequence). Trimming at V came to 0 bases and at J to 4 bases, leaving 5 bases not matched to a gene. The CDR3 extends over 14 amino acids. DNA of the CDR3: TGTGCCTGGAGTGTACGAGGGGGCGGCTATGGCTACACCTTC. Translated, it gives CAWSVRGGGYGYTF. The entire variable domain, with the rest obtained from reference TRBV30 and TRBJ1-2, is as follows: SQTIHQWPATLVQPVGSPLSLECTVEGTSNPNLYWYRQAAGRGLQLLFYSVGIGQISSEVPQNLSASRPQDRQFILSSKKLLLSDSGFYLCAWSVRGGGYGYTFGSGTRLTVV.

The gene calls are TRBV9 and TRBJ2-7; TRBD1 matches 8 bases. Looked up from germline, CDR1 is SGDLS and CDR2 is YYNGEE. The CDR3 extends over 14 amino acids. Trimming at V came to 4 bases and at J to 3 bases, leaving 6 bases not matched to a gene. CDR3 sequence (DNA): TGTGCCAGCAGCTTTGGACAGGGATTCTACGAGCAGTACTTC. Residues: CASSFGQGFYEQYF. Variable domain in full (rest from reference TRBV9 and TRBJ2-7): DSGVTQTPKHLITATGQRVTLRCSPRSGDLSVYWYQQSLDQGLQFLIQYYNGEERAKGNILERFSAQQFPDLHSELNLSSLELGDSALYFCASSFGQGFYEQYFGPGTRLTVT.